This T cell receptor beta chain was profiled in a study of T cell responses to AZD1222 COVID-19 vaccine. The V gene's germline CDR1 is LNHDA and CDR2 SQIVND (reference sequence). The V gene end was trimmed by 6 bases and the J gene end by 4 bases; junction bases not matched to a gene: 4. This CDR3 is built from 14 residues. Profiled with immunoSEQ multiplex PCR; TCRdb holds only in-frame clones, not every one. The table lists about 94,000 clones, 88% of them singletons. Whole-study results and caveats: In a largely white British group with more females than males, clonal diversity was possibly underestimated.

In regard to this clone: Its antigen remains unidentified.

This sequence was found in an adult who received the AZD1222 COVID-19 vaccine. The genes are TRBV19 and TRBJ1-1, with TRBD1 matching 11 bases. Specimen: peripheral blood, collected 28 days after the second AZD1222 dose. The CDR3 protein is CASSAGTGGTEAFF. CDR3 coding DNA: TGTGCCAGTAGCGCCGGGACAGGGGGCACTGAAGCTTTCTTT.